This record concerns one T cell receptor (beta chain) sequence. Its antigen is still unknown. 13 Jbeta primers and 60 Vbeta primers were used for the PCR. Sequencing was performed with immunoSEQ multiplex PCR; in TCRdb, only in-frame clones are kept and a portion is missing. The sample lists approximately 150,000 clones, 75% to 80% seen once, with approximately 0.86% in the top ten. This CDR3 is 13 amino acids long. Germline V gene lookup returns CDR1 WNHNN and CDR2 SYGVQD (reference sequence). Trimming removed 9 bases at V and 4 bases at J, with 15 bases between. The sample comes from a study of cytomegalovirus exposure and HLA in healthy donors. About the study: Early release data held tens of millions of unique TCRs from HLA-typed donors.

Overall study results and limits: Across donors, most TCRs were seen rarely, yet some public ones were widespread. Certain sequence variants were highly shared and formed a cluster, and this cluster was likely a sequencing artifact. Researchers reportedly found TCR beta sequences accurately predicted most subjects' HLA-A and HLA-B alleles.

This sequence joins TRBV10-1 and TRBJ2-5, with D unresolved. The sequenced sample was PBMCs. The sequence was collected from a woman aged 55 to 70 in good health and CMV-seronegative. The CDR3 DNA is TGCGCCAGTCGACCCGGGTCGGGAGAGACCCAGTACTTC. Its translation: CASRPGSGETQYF.